This passage covers 8 T cell receptor beta chains from one sample sequenced in a study of blood T cell repertoires in COVID-19. TCRdb keeps only in-frame clones here, not all; method: immunoSEQ multiplex PCR. The sample yields under 350,000 clones, about nine tenths seen once. The sample consisted of PBMCs or T cells enriched from blood (not recorded which). These receptor sequences come from a man aged 25-40 years who had recovered from COVID-19.

The table lists this clone with a count of one. This rearrangement joins TRBV24-1 to TRBJ2-5, with 12 bases matching TRBD1. J lost 4 bases, V lost 4 bases, and 6 bases had no gene match. CDR1 and CDR2 (germline): KGHDR, SFDVKD. CDR3 size: 16 residues. CDR3 sequence reads: CATSEGDRGRGETQYF. The CDR3 coding sequence is TGTGCCACCAGTGAAGGGGACAGGGGGCGTGGAGAGACCCAGTACTTC.

This chain links TRBV30 with TRBJ1-5; D may be TRBD1 (6 bases). In germline, CDR1 is GTSNPN, CDR2 SVGIG (reference sequence). This CDR3 has 14 residues. Trimming pared 5 bases from V and 0 bases from J, leaving 11 bases between. The DNA of the CDR3 is TGTGCCTGGTGCCAGGGGAATAGCAATCAGCCCCAGCATTTT. Protein: CAWCQGNSNQPQHF. Together with reference TRBV30 and TRBJ1-5, the CDR3 gives the full variable domain: SQTIHQWPATLVQPVGSPLSLECTVEGTSNPNLYWYRQAAGRGLQLLFYSVGIGQISSEVPQNLSASRPQDRQFILSSKKLLLSDSGFYLCAWCQGNSNQPQHFGDGTRLSIL.

This chain joins TRBV12-3 or TRBV12-4 and TRBJ1-6, with 9 nucleotides matching TRBD1. Trimming took 11 bases from V and 7 from J; bases not matched to a gene: 6. This CDR3 comprises 13 residues. CDR3 residues: CAVRDRANSPLHF. CDR3 coding DNA: TGTGCCGTCCGGGACAGGGCAAATTCACCCCTCCACTTT.

The rearrangement links TRBV3-1 (or the pseudogene TRBV3-2) to TRBJ2-7; D call uncertain. The V gene lost 4 bases and the J gene lost 6 bases, with 10 bases spanning the gap. Germline CDR1 and CDR2: LGHDT and YNNKEL (reference sequence). There are 12 residues in the CDR3. CDR3 in DNA: TGTGCCAGCAGCCTTTTAAGAGGCGAGCAGTACTTC. Protein product: CASSLLRGEQYF.

V is TRBV3-1 (or the pseudogene TRBV3-2) and J is TRBJ2-3; tentatively, D is TRBD2 (6 bases). The germline gives CDR1 LGHDT, CDR2 YNNKEL (reference sequence). The CDR3 extends over 17 amino acids. V dropped 3 bases and J dropped 1 base, with 17 bases sitting between them. CDR3 residues: CASSQSARGSRTDTQYF. CDR3 bases: TGTGCCAGCAGCCAGTCGGCCCGGGGGAGTCGCACAGATACGCAGTATTTT.

The gene calls are TRBV16 and TRBJ1-5, with no clear D. Germline V gene data show CDR1 as KGHSY and CDR2 as FQNENV. This CDR3 contains 15 residues. V dropped 0 bases and J dropped 3 bases, with 9 bases sitting between them. In nucleotides, the CDR3 is TGTGCCAGCAGCCAATCGGTCAGTTACAATCAGCCCCAGCATTTT. Its protein product is CASSQSVSYNQPQHF.

V gene TRBV6-4 combines with J gene TRBJ2-2, with no clear D. Per germline, CDR1 MRHNA and CDR2 SNTAGT. This CDR3 spans 14 amino acids. V dropped 6 bases and J dropped 2 bases, with 10 bases sitting between them. The CDR3 here is CASRAQSNTGELFF. The CDR3 DNA sequence: TGTGCCAGCAGGGCACAGTCTAACACCGGGGAGCTGTTTTTT.

The chain is built from TRBV7-9 and TRBJ2-7; D perhaps matches TRBD2 (5 bases). Germline assignment: CDR1 SEHNR and CDR2 FQNEAQ (reference sequence). V lost 5 bases, J lost 2 bases, and 13 bases lay in between. The CDR3 covers 14 residues. CDR3 in amino acids: CASSRRAAAYEQYF. CDR3 sequence (DNA): TGTGCCAGCAGCCGTAGGGCAGCGGCCTACGAGCAGTACTTC.